The present TCR beta chain was sequenced within a study of early T cells in non-severe SARS-CoV-2 infection. TCRdb reanalysed the 5' RACE reads using MiXCR and keeps one entry per CDR3 protein. The sample shows more than 85,000 distinct CDR3 sequences, 16% of them seen only once. This clonotype turned up a few times. The clonotype comes from an adult who was a healthcare worker with PCR-confirmed SARS-CoV-2 infection or an uninfected control (not recorded which). Sequences were obtained from whole blood.

The CDR3 DNA follows: TGTGCCAGCAGTTACTCGACTAGCGGGAGGAGGGACGAGCAGTACTTC. This codes for CASSYSTSGRRDEQYF. The J gene is TRBJ2-7, the V gene TRBV6-5; 13 bases agree with TRBD2. Trimming took 0 bases from V and 5 from J; bases not matched to a gene: 4. CDR1 MNHEY and CDR2 SVGAGI come from the germline V gene. The CDR3 is made up of 16 amino acids.